The next 31 T cell receptor beta chains were all read from a single sample in a study of blood T cell repertoires in COVID-19. Using immunoSEQ multiplex PCR, the repertoire was profiled, and TCRdb retains in-frame clones only, with some absent. The sample has some 42,000 clones; around 89% are singletons. The source material was peripheral blood. Receptors originate from a human donor in a cohort sampled during active COVID-19.

The chain joins TRBV12-3 or TRBV12-4 to TRBJ1-5, with 8 bases identical to TRBD1. The junction had 1 base not matched to a gene; V was cut back by 4 bases and J by 5 bases. The CDR3 loop spans 13 amino acids. This chain's CDR3 is CASSWGQDQPQHF. Here the CDR3 DNA reads TGTGCCAGCAGTTGGGGACAGGATCAGCCCCAGCATTTT.

The V call is TRBV30, the J call TRBJ1-6; D might be TRBD1 (6 bases). Trimming took 0 bases from V and 4 from J, leaving 10 bases between them. This CDR3 comprises 15 residues. The germline V gene encodes CDR1 GTSNPN and CDR2 SVGIG (reference sequence). The CDR3 spells CAWSVTGQYNSPLHF. The CDR3 DNA sequence: TGTGCCTGGAGTGTTACAGGACAGTATAATTCACCCCTCCACTTT. The variable domain in full, completed from reference TRBV30 and TRBJ1-6, reads SQTIHQWPATLVQPVGSPLSLECTVEGTSNPNLYWYRQAAGRGLQLLFYSVGIGQISSEVPQNLSASRPQDRQFILSSKKLLLSDSGFYLCAWSVTGQYNSPLHFGNGTRLTVT.

V usage is TRBV3-1 (or the pseudogene TRBV3-2) and J usage is TRBJ2-7, with no clear D. This CDR3 is built from 11 residues. V lost 3 bases to trimming and J lost 11 bases, with 11 bases between them. Looked up from germline, CDR1 is LGHDT and CDR2 is YNNKEL (reference sequence). CDR3 DNA sequence: TGTGCCAGCAGCCATGCTGATACGGAGTACTTC. It encodes CASSHADTEYF.

V is TRBV7-2 and J is TRBJ2-3; D is undetermined. The CDR3 is 17 amino acids. Germline V lookup: CDR1 SGHTA, CDR2 FQGNSA. V was shortened by 6 bases and J by 0 bases, with 19 bases between the two germline ends. The CDR3 is CASSLGWARPSTDTQYF. CDR3 DNA: TGTGCCAGCAGTCTTGGCTGGGCTCGGCCTAGCACAGATACGCAGTATTTT.

The gene calls are TRBV5-6 and TRBJ1-2; no clear D gene. The CDR3 covers 13 residues. Trimming removed 0 bases from V and 3 bases from J, with 6 bases in between. The germline V gene encodes CDR1 SGHDT and CDR2 YYEEEE. CDR3 residues: CASSLDVDYGYTF. CDR3 in DNA: TGTGCCAGCAGCTTGGACGTAGACTATGGCTACACCTTC.

The chain links TRBV28 to TRBJ2-1; 9 bases are a match to TRBD2. The junction had 10 bases not matched to a gene; V was cut back by 4 bases and J by 3 bases. This CDR3 comprises 17 residues. The germline gives CDR1 MDHEN, CDR2 SYDVKM. The CDR3 reads CASSSNPGTSSYNEQFF. As DNA, the CDR3 is TGTGCCAGCAGTTCCAACCCCGGGACTAGCAGCTACAATGAGCAGTTCTTC.

This chain links TRBV19 with TRBJ2-7; D might be TRBD1 (6 bases). CDR3 size: 15 residues. The germline V and J ends were trimmed by 4 bases and 0 bases, with 13 bases remaining between them. CDR1 is LNHDA, CDR2 SQIVND, per germline (reference sequence). CDR3 sequence (DNA): TGTGCCAGTAGTAAATCGGACAGCCTCTCCTACGAGCAGTACTTC. This sequence encodes CASSKSDSLSYEQYF.

As concerns this clone: The junction does not match germline at one end; this may be a read error. The chain employs TRBV10-3 and TRBJ2-3; 7 bases align to TRBD1. This CDR3 contains 12 residues. CDR1 is ENHRY, CDR2 SYGVKD, per germline. This CDR3 reads CAITGTGQHQFF. CDR3 in DNA: TGTGCCATCACCGGCACGGGACAGCACCAATTTTTT.

This chain connects TRBV30 to TRBJ2-5; 12 bases align to TRBD2. The ends lost 1 base at V and 4 bases at J; junction bases unmatched: 13. The CDR3 runs to 18 residues. Germline-derived CDR1 and CDR2 are GTSNPN and SVGIG (reference sequence). In DNA form, the CDR3 reads TGTGCCTGGAGTGCCCTACTAGCGGGGGGAATGGGGGGAGAGACCCAGTACTTC. It yields the protein CAWSALLAGGMGGETQYF.

This clone was observed a few times. The gene calls are TRBV10-1 and TRBJ1-1; no reliable D call. The ends were cut back, 6 bases at V and 1 base at J, with 9 bases in the middle. The CDR3 spans 13 residues. CDR1 is WNHNN, CDR2 SYGVQD, per germline (reference sequence). The CDR3 sequence is CASRLDKNTEAFF. The CDR3 DNA is TGCGCCAGCAGGTTAGACAAGAACACTGAAGCTTTCTTT.

J is TRBJ1-5 and V is TRBV28; D is ambiguous. Germline values: CDR1 MDHEN, CDR2 SYDVKM. The CDR3 has 13 amino acids. The V end was cut by 4 bases, the J end by 0 bases, with 4 bases between. DNA of the CDR3: TGTGCCAGCAGTTCGCGTAGCAATCAGCCCCAGCATTTT. This translates into CASSSRSNQPQHF.

The chain links TRBV3-1 (or the pseudogene TRBV3-2) to TRBJ2-1, with unresolved D. CDR1 and CDR2 (germline): LGHDT, YNNKEL (reference sequence). This CDR3 comprises 15 residues. Trimming removed 4 bases from V and 0 bases from J, with 10 bases in between. CDR3 residues: CASSRPLSSYNEQFF. DNA for the CDR3: TGTGCCAGCAGCCGCCCTCTTAGCTCCTACAATGAGCAGTTCTTC.

The chain joins TRBV19 to TRBJ1-2; 8 bases match TRBD1. The trim removed 7 bases at V and 7 bases at J, leaving 2 bases unmatched. CDR1 is LNHDA and CDR2 is SQIVND in the germline V gene (reference sequence). The CDR3 totals 11 residues. CDR3 bases: TGTGCCAGTACAGGGGGCACTGGCTACACCTTC. Translated, it gives CASTGGTGYTF.

The rearrangement links TRBV27 to TRBJ2-7; the match to TRBD1 covers 7 bases. V dropped 8 bases and J dropped 1; count of bases not matched to a gene: 8. The CDR3 spans 14 residues. Germline CDR1 MNHEY, CDR2 SMNVEV (reference sequence). CDR3: CASGLRGQSYEQYF. In DNA, the CDR3 is TGTGCCAGCGGGCTACGGGGACAGTCCTACGAGCAGTACTTC.

V and J are TRBV5-1 and TRBJ1-1; weak D call: TRBD1 (6 bases). Per germline, CDR1 SGHRS and CDR2 YFSETQ. Trimming took 3 bases from V and 1 from J, leaving 13 bases between them. The length of the CDR3 is 15 residues. CDR3 sequence (DNA): TGCGCCAGCAGCTATGATTCGGGACAGAACACTGAAGCTTTCTTT. Translating gives CASSYDSGQNTEAFF.

Only one count was recorded for this clone. The gene calls are TRBV29-1 and TRBJ1-2, with 7 bases matching TRBD1. The CDR3 runs 13 residues. V trimming: 7 bases; J trimming: 3 bases; junction bases outside the gene matches: 8. Germline V gene sequence: CDR1 SQVTM, CDR2 ANQGSEA. The CDR3 sequence: CSAVTGTDYGYTF. The CDR3 nucleotides are TGCAGCGCGGTAACCGGGACAGACTATGGCTACACCTTC.

The chain recombines TRBV6-5 with TRBJ2-1, with TRBD2 identical over 7 bases. CDR1 is MNHEY and CDR2 is SVGAGI in the germline V gene. This CDR3 is 13 amino acids long. V lost 4 bases to trimming and J lost 5 bases; unmatched junction nucleotides: 2. The CDR3 region has the DNA TGTGCCAGCAGTTTGGGGACTAACAATGAGCAGTTCTTC. Amino acids: CASSLGTNNEQFF.

This sequence joins TRBV25-1 and TRBJ2-2; D may be TRBD1 (6 bases). V gave up 2 bases and J gave up 1 base, with 11 bases separating them. This CDR3 comprises 16 residues. The germline V gene encodes CDR1 MGHDK and CDR2 SYGVNS. CDR3: CASSEDRTWNTGELFF. In nucleotides, the CDR3 is TGTGCCAGCAGTGAAGACAGGACCTGGAACACCGGGGAGCTGTTTTTT.

The V call is TRBV6-2 or TRBV6-3, the J call TRBJ1-1; no clear D. Trimming left V 2 bases short and J 4 bases short, with 11 bases between. Germline V gene sequence: CDR1 MNHEY, CDR2 SVGEGT. The CDR3 is 14 amino acids. The CDR3 DNA is TGTGCCAGCAGTTACCTCCAGTTTTCCACTGAAGCTTTCTTT. Translating gives CASSYLQFSTEAFF.

This chain links TRBV7-9 with TRBJ2-7; 7 bases fit TRBD2. The CDR3 is made up of 18 amino acids. Trimming took 3 bases from V and 2 from J; bases not matched to a gene: 16. CDR1 and CDR2 (germline): SEHNR, FQNEAQ (reference sequence). The CDR3, as DNA: TGTGCCAGCAGCTTGAGGGCTAGCGGAATTCACCCGACCTACGAGCAGTACTTC. It yields the protein CASSLRASGIHPTYEQYF. Looking up the rest from reference TRBV7-9 and TRBJ2-7 gives the full variable domain: DTGVSQNPRHKITKRGQNVTFRCDPISEHNRLYWYRQTLGQGPEFLTYFQNEAQLEKSRLLSDRFSAERPKGSFSTLEIQRTEQGDSAMYLCASSLRASGIHPTYEQYFGPGTRLTVT.

This chain joins TRBV9 and TRBJ1-3; D is possibly TRBD1 (5 bases). Between the trimmed V and J ends, which lost 8 bases and 0 bases, there was a span of 15 bases. CDR3 length: 15 amino acids. Germline V gene lookup returns CDR1 SGDLS and CDR2 YYNGEE. The CDR3 is CARGGAGHSGNTIYF. CDR3 bases: TGTGCCAGGGGTGGGGCAGGCCACTCTGGAAACACCATATATTTT.

Note on this clone: The same CDR3 arises from other DNA sequences in this sample as well. The chain links TRBV4-1 to TRBJ2-3; 12 nucleotides agree with TRBD2. Trimming took 1 base from V and 2 from J; bases not matched to a gene: 4. This CDR3 contains 17 residues. The germline gives CDR1 MGHRA, CDR2 YSYEKL. The CDR3 protein is CASSQGTSGTYTDTQYF. The CDR3 nucleotides are TGCGCCAGCAGCCAAGGGACTAGCGGGACATACACAGATACGCAGTATTTT.

As concerns this clone: The junction and the germline gene differ at one end; a read error may be behind it. At the DNA level, this CDR3 is encoded by other sequences in the same sample as well. The chain uses TRBV5-1 and TRBJ1-2; TRBD1 might be the D (5 bases). This CDR3 comprises 15 residues. The V gene's germline CDR1 is SGHRS and CDR2 YFSETQ. The DNA for the CDR3 is TGCGCCAGCAGCTTGGCCGGCAGGGCTTCTTATGGCTACACTTTC. It is translated as CASSLAGRASYGYTF.

J is TRBJ1-2 and V is TRBV28, with TRBD1 matching over 9 bases. This CDR3 spans 17 amino acids. Germline values: CDR1 MDHEN, CDR2 SYDVKM. After removal of 5 bases from V and 7 bases from J, the junction contained 17 bases not matched to a gene. CDR3 region: CASSVSSAGTGYSGYTF. CDR3 nucleotides: TGTGCCAGCAGTGTCAGTTCAGCCGGGACAGGGTACTCTGGCTACACCTTC.

V gene TRBV25-1 combines with J gene TRBJ1-4; D is possibly TRBD1 (5 bases). The V gene's germline CDR1 is MGHDK and CDR2 SYGVNS. The CDR3 consists of 13 residues. V lost 7 bases, J lost 5 bases, and 11 bases lay in between. CDR3 loop: CASTDRQNEKLFF. CDR3 coding DNA: TGTGCCAGCACTGACAGACAAAATGAAAAACTGTTTTTT.

The chain joins TRBV5-1 to TRBJ2-7; possibly TRBD2 for D (6 bases). Germline lookup yields CDR1 SGHRS and CDR2 YFSETQ. The CDR3 runs to 14 residues. Trimming cost V 0 bases and J 2 bases, with 9 bases left between them. This CDR3 is CASSLEEGTYEQYF. The CDR3 DNA follows: TGCGCCAGCAGCTTGGAGGAGGGAACCTACGAGCAGTACTTC.

The rearrangement links TRBV30 to TRBJ2-3; D remains unclear. Germline assignment: CDR1 GTSNPN and CDR2 SVGIG (reference sequence). The CDR3 is 13 amino acids. V was cut by 4 bases and J by 5 bases, with 13 bases left in between. The CDR3 DNA follows: TGTGCCTGGACCGCGCGGCCTAAAGATACGCAGTATTTT. Translating gives CAWTARPKDTQYF.

The rearrangement joins TRBV28 to TRBJ2-1; D may be TRBD2 (6 bases). The V end was cut by 7 bases, the J end by 8 bases, with 21 bases between. The CDR3 length is 15 residues. The germline CDR1 and CDR2 sequences are MDHEN and SYDVKM. CDR3 coding DNA: TGTGCCAGCATCCCCGGCGGGGCTAGTCCCGATGAGCAGTTCTTC. This gives the protein CASIPGGASPDEQFF.

This clone was observed a single time. The CDR3 sequence is CASSSRGSTDTQYF. CDR3 DNA: TGTGCCAGCAGCTCCCGGGGGTCCACAGATACGCAGTATTTT. The chain combines TRBV11-3 with TRBJ2-3; possibly TRBD2 for D (6 bases). V was trimmed by 4 bases and J by 2 bases, leaving 10 bases between them. Germline V CDR1 and CDR2: SGHNT, YENEEA. The CDR3 contains 14 residues.

This chain links TRBV4-3 with TRBJ2-3, with 11 bases identical to TRBD2. J was trimmed by 4 bases and V by 2 bases; bases with no gene match: 5. The CDR3 is made up of 16 amino acids. CDR1 LGHNA and CDR2 YSLEER come from the germline V gene. The CDR3 DNA reads TGCGCCAGCAGCCAACTGGGTAGCGGGGGGGCAGATACGCAGTATTTT. Translation gives CASSQLGSGGADTQYF.

The chain employs TRBV27 and TRBJ1-6; 10 positions match TRBD1. After removal of 6 bases from V and 5 bases from J, the junction contained 7 bases not matched to a gene. The CDR3 covers 16 residues. From germline, CDR1 is MNHEY and CDR2 SMNVEV (reference sequence). The CDR3 loop reads CASSPLDRGDNSPLHF. CDR3 nucleotides: TGTGCCAGCAGCCCCCTGGACAGGGGGGATAATTCACCCCTCCACTTT.